A single TCR beta chain is shown here with its context. Its antigen specificity is not known. No much larger clone exists at a distance of one base, and base qualities are not known. The sample is drawn from a study of shared clonotypes between healthy human individuals (TCRdb year 2020). Context from the whole study: The cohort comprised a couple of women and a few men aged 18 to 49 years. For each donor, CD4 naive and CD4 memory were each run on three plates, CD8 naive on two plates, and CD8 memory on one plate. The study deeply sequenced blood TCR repertoires of several healthy adults to estimate repertoire size and the extent of clonotype sharing between individuals. Different laboratories and diverse techniques were used to prepare libraries and sequence TCR repertoires, to increase sequencing depth and limit assay-specific biases. Between about 0.9 and 9 billion PBMCs per donor were obtained by leukapheresis.

For the CD8 naive samples, CD45RO-negative cells were positively selected for CCR7, yielding a CD45RA+CCR7+ population from which TemRA cells were excluded. Donors were healthy HIV-negative adults with no recently reported acute infections or vaccinations. Every donor was a Caucasian adult residing in Nashville, Tennessee, USA. Blood was obtained by leukapheresis, after which PBMCs were separated by Ficoll-Histopaque density gradient centrifugation and cryopreserved in liquid nitrogen vapor phase. Analytical flow cytometry was used to check the purity and quantity of each magnetically sorted T cell population. Each sorted fraction had its genomic DNA isolated and then quantified by UV absorbance on a Nanodrop 2000c. The germline V gene specifies SQVTM as CDR1 and ANQGSEA as CDR2. Spanning cysteine to phenylalanine, the CDR3 consists of 15 amino acids. Only the CDR3 DNA stays, 45 bases, in frame from base 1. Trimming removed 1 base from V and 1 base from J; the gene matches leave 5 bases unexplained.

Overall study results and their limits: The small number of donors limited the genetic and exposure-history diversity represented. Rarefaction of sorted-subset datasets indicated incomplete sequencing despite the large sequencing depth. Sampling was restricted to blood, and TCR repertoires in tissues likely differ from the TCR repertoires found in blood. Naive subsets generally had larger estimated clonotype richness than memory subsets. When a few donors were compared, the shared fraction of clonotypes was about 5.2% for naive CD4, 3.5% for naive CD8, 2.3% for memory CD4, and 0.3% to 0.5% for memory CD8. Higher generation probabilities were observed for clonotypes shared by all four sorted-subset donors than for non-shared clonotypes. Pairwise subsampling led to the expectation that sequencing depth would affect the degree of clonotype sharing among donors.

Using the deep immunoSEQ assay, TCR CDR3 regions were amplified from genomic DNA by multiplex PCR. Extracted genomic DNA from each cell subset was distributed evenly across all wells of several immunoSEQ 96-well plates, and each plate was treated as a replicate. For sorted subsets, about 200 ng genomic DNA, equal to tens of thousands of T cell genomes, was loaded into each replicate PCR. Purified libraries were measured with a Qubit 3.0 fluorometer, size-checked on a Bioanalyzer 2100, and measured again with the KAPA Library Quantification kit. Every immunoSEQ 96-well plate was sequenced on a dedicated single-read 150-cycle Illumina NextSeq 550 flow cell. In the paper's pipeline: Because the immunoSEQ output held only junctional sequences and lacked quality scores, the filtering could not match the filtering applied to full-length reads. Sequences were annotated with PyIR, a Python wrapper for IgBLAST v1.9, using IMGT germline references to assign V/J genes and CDR3. Any read was removed if the V/J assignment was weak (E-value above 1e-6), the CDR3 was missing, or the read contained stop codons, out-of-frame junctions, or ambiguous translated residues. V3J clonotypes were defined by identical inferred V gene, J gene, and CDR3 amino acid sequence. Percentage overlap between repertoires was calculated by dividing the number of shared unique clonotypes by the size of the smaller repertoire. Repertoire richness was assessed with RTK rarefaction, the Chao1 estimator, and Recon v2.1 estimates of unobserved clonotypes. OLGA was used to compute generation probabilities for all TCRbeta clonotypes that the gDNA method yielded from a handful of donors. Drawn from immuneACCESS, this table holds only the in-frame rearrangements with V and J called that TCRdb kept. Clones are partly lost; checked studies trace under half to an unresolved V gene and leave the rest unexplained. The V and J calls and clone size come from that table; D and trimming were worked out from the DNA. Within this sample are millions of clones, with just under 95% of them counted one time only. 0.9% to 1.3% of the sample is taken by the ten largest.

The sequence was obtained from a man aged 18 to 30 in good health. The sequence is built from TRBV29-1 and TRBJ2-5, and TRBD1 matches 8 of the central bases. Sample: naive CD8+ T cells sorted from blood. The cell subset or site label for this specimen denotes: CD45RA+CCR7+. The DNA sequence follows: TGCAGCGTTGAAGGGGGGGACAGGCTCCAAGAGACCCAGTACTTC. This codes for CSVEGGDRLQETQYF.